The rows below give T cell receptor beta chains drawn from one sample of a study of shared clonotypes between healthy human individuals. Method: immunoSEQ multiplex PCR; TCRdb's copy keeps in-frame clones and lacks some. Of around 1,100,000 clones listed, approximately 75% are singletons. The sequenced sample consisted of memory CD4+ T cells from PBMCs. These receptors all stem from a man aged 18 to 30 in good health. Some clones in this sample may be carry-over from other donors' samples. CDR3s include the opening cysteine and the closing phenylalanine or tryptophan. The D gene is left open where the match is weak. The size entry is marked missing in some rows and otherwise reads once, few, many or a size class.

TRBJ1-5,NA,TRBV5-1,NA,TGCGCCAGCAGCTTGGAGGGACATCCAAATCAGCCCCAGCATTTT,CASSLEGHPNQPQHF
TRBJ1-2,NA,TRBV6-1,TRBD1,TGTGCCAGCAGTGAAATTCGTGGAGGGGGCGTCAATGGCTACACCTTC,CASSEIRGGGVNGYTF
TRBJ2-7,NA,TRBV6-6,TRBD2,TGTGCCAGCAGTCAAGGACTAGCGGGAGATTACGAGCAGTACTTC,CASSQGLAGDYEQYF
TRBJ1-4,NA,TRBV30,NA,TGTGCCTGGACCCAGCGGGCCCTAAGGGGGAAACTGTTTTTT,CAWTQRALRGKLFF
TRBJ1-2,NA,TRBV6-1,NA,TGTGCCGCCCTTAGGGGGAGGGTCTACACCTTC,CAALRGRVYTF
TRBJ1-4,NA,TRBV6-5,TRBD1,TGTGCCAGCCGCTCACAGGGGATAAGAGAAAAACTGTTTTTT,CASRSQGIREKLFF
TRBJ2-3,NA,TRBV15,NA,TGTGCCACCAGCCCCTCTTATTTAGATACGCAGTATTTT,CATSPSYLDTQYF
TRBJ1-2,NA,TRBV14,NA,TGTGCCAGCAGCCAAGGGGGACCCAGGACTTACTATGGCTACACCTTC,CASSQGGPRTYYGYTF
TRBJ2-7,once,TRBV29-1,NA,TGCAGCGTTGAAAACGGCTACGAGCAGTACTTC,CSVENGYEQYF
TRBJ1-1,once,TRBV6-5,TRBD1,TGTGCCAGCAGTACCCGACAGGGAAACACTGAAGCTTTCTTT,CASSTRQGNTEAFF
TRBJ1-2,NA,TRBV29-1,NA,TGCAGCGTTGTACAGGGACTCGGGAACTATGGCTACACCTTC,CSVVQGLGNYGYTF
TRBJ1-2,NA,TRBV28,NA,TGTGCCAGCAGAAACTCAGAGGGCACCTCGGTGGGCTACACCTTC,CASRNSEGTSVGYTF
TRBJ2-7,NA,TRBV5-1,NA,TGCGCCAGCAGCATCGATGGGACACCCTCCTACGAGCAGTACTTC,CASSIDGTPSYEQYF
TRBJ1-2,NA,TRBV7-2,NA,TGTGCCAGCAGCCCTCTCCATCAGGCAGGGTATGGCTACACCTTC,CASSPLHQAGYGYTF
TRBJ2-2,NA,TRBV28,NA,TGTGCCAGCGGAGGGTCTGGGGCCTTCACCGGGGAGCTGTTTTTT,CASGGSGAFTGELFF
TRBJ1-6,few,TRBV30,TRBD1,TGTGCCTGGAAGATCGGGACAGAGGATTCACCCCTCCACTTT,CAWKIGTEDSPLHF
TRBJ1-3,once,TRBV4-1,NA,TGCGCCAGCAGCCCTCAACAGGGCTCTGGAAACACCATATATTTT,CASSPQQGSGNTIYF
TRBJ2-2,NA,TRBV7-3,TRBD2,TGTGCCAGCAACCCGGGGCTAGCGGGAGCCGGGGAGCTGTTTTTT,CASNPGLAGAGELFF
TRBJ2-7,NA,TRBV7-2,NA,TGTGCCAGCAGCTTCGACAAGTCCTACGAGCAGTACTTC,CASSFDKSYEQYF
TRBJ1-5,few,TRBV6-6,NA,TGTGCCGCTACGGGGCAGGGATACAATCAGCCCCAGCATTTT,CAATGQGYNQPQHF
TRBJ2-7,few,TRBV7-2,TRBD1,TGTGCCAGCAGGCCTACAGGGGTCCACGAGCAGTACTTC,CASRPTGVHEQYF
TRBJ2-1,NA,TRBV5-1,NA,TGCGCCAGCAGCTTGTTCGGGGGCCAGACCTACAATGAGCAGTTCTTC,CASSLFGGQTYNEQFF
TRBJ2-2,NA,TRBV14,TRBD2,TGTGCCAGCAGCCGGTCACTAGCGGGGAACACCGGGGAGCTGTTTTTT,CASSRSLAGNTGELFF
TRBJ2-7,NA,TRBV30,TRBD2,TGTGCCTGGAGTGGTATTAGCGGGAGGTCGCGGGAGCAGTACTTC,CAWSGISGRSREQYF
TRBJ2-1,NA,TRBV14,NA,TGTGCCAGCAGCCAACCTGGGGCTAGCGCTATCCGGTGGGAGCAGTTCTTC,CASSQPGASAIRWEQFF
TRBJ2-1,NA,TRBV10-1,TRBD2,TGCGCCGGGGGGGTAGCGGGAGGCCCGTACAATGAGCAGTTCTTC,CAGGVAGGPYNEQFF
TRBJ2-7,NA,TRBV5-1,NA,TGCGCCAGCAGCTTGGACAGTTTTACCTACGAGCAGTACTTC,CASSLDSFTYEQYF
TRBJ2-3,NA,TRBV7-3,TRBD2,TGTGCCAGCAGCTTGGGCGGGAGGGGGACAGATACGCAGTATTTT,CASSLGGRGTDTQYF
TRBJ2-7,NA,TRBV7-2,TRBD2,TGTGCCAGCAGCTTAACGGGAGGGATGTTCTACGAGCAGTACTTC,CASSLTGGMFYEQYF
TRBJ2-2,once,TRBV7-3,TRBD2,TGTGCCAGCAGCCCGACAAGCGGGAGTGGTACCGGGGAGCTGTTTTTT,CASSPTSGSGTGELFF
TRBJ2-7,NA,TRBV28,NA,TGTGCCAGCAGCCCCGGGGGTCGGGTGAGCGAGCAGTACTTC,CASSPGGRVSEQYF
TRBJ2-2,NA,TRBV5-1,NA,TGCGCCAGCAGCTTGGACAGGGTGTCGACCGGGGAGCTGTTTTTT,CASSLDRVSTGELFF
TRBJ1-3,NA,TRBV7-9,NA,TGTGCCAGCAGCCTAACCCAGGGATCAGGAAACACCATATATTTT,CASSLTQGSGNTIYF
TRBJ2-1,many,TRBV6-4,NA,TGTGCCAGCAGTGAAAACTCCTTAAACTATGAGCAGTTCTTC,CASSENSLNYEQFF
TRBJ1-1,NA,TRBV6-1,NA,TGTGCCAGCAGTGAATTTGCTGGGACCACTGAAGCTTTCTTT,CASSEFAGTTEAFF
TRBJ2-1,NA,TRBV7-7,TRBD2,TGTGCCAGCAGTCGGCTAGCGGGATCTATTGGTGAGCAGTTCTTC,CASSRLAGSIGEQFF
TRBJ2-3,once,TRBV27,TRBD2,TGTGCCAGCAGGGCTAGCGGGGGCACAGATACGCAGTATTTT,CASRASGGTDTQYF